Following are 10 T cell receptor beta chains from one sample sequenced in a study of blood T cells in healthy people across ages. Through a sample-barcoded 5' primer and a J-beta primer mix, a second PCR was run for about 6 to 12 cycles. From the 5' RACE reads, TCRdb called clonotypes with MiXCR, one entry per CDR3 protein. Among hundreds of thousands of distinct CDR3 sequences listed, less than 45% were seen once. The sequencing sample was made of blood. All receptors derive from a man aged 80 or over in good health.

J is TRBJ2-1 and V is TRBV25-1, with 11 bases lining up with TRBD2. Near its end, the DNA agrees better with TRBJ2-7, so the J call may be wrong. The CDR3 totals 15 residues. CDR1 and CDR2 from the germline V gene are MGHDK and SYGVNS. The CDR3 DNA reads TGTGCCAGCAGTGGGGGACTAGCGGTATACAATGAGCAGTACTTC. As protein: CASSGGLAVYNEQYF.

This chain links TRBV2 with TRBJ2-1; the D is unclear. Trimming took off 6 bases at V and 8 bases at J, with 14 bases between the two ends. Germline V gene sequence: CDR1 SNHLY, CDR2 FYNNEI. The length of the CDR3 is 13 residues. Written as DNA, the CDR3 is TGTGCCAGCAGAGACGACGGTCCCCATGAGCAGTTCTTC. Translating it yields CASRDDGPHEQFF.

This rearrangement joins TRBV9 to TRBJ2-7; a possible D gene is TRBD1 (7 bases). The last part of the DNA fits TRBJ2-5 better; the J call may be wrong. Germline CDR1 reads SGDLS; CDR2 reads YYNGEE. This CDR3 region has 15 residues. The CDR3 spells CASSVSRGVGQTQYF. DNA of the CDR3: TGTGCCAGCAGCGTAAGCAGGGGGGTCGGACAGACCCAGTACTTC.

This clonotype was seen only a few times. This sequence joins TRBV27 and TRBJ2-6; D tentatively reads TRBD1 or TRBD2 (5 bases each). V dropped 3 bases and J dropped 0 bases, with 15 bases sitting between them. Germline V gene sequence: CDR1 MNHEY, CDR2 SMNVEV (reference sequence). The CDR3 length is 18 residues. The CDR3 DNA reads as TGTGCCAGCAGTTTTGTGAGGGGCCAGAGCTCTGGGGCCAACGTCCTGACTTTC. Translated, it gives CASSFVRGQSSGANVLTF.

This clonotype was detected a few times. In DNA, the CDR3 is TGTGCCAGCAGCCCCCGGGACAGGGCTATGAACACTGAAGCTTTCTTT. The encoded protein is CASSPRDRAMNTEAFF. The V call is TRBV7-2, the J call TRBJ1-1, with 9 bases aligning to TRBD1. The CDR3 is 16 amino acids. Germline V gene sequence: CDR1 SGHTA, CDR2 FQGNSA. V shed 5 bases, J shed 0 bases, and the junction held 7 bases outside the gene matches. The complete variable domain, with remaining parts taken from reference TRBV7-2 and TRBJ1-1, reads GAGVSQSPSNKVTEKGKDVELRCDPISGHTALYWYRQSLGQGLEFLIYFQGNSAPDKSGLPSDRFSAERTGGSVSTLTIQRTQQEDSAVYLCASSPRDRAMNTEAFFGQGTRLTVV.

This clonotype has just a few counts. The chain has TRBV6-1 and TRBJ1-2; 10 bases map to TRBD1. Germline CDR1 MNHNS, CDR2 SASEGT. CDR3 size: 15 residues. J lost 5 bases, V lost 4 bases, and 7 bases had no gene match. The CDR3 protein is CASSVRDRGNYGYTF. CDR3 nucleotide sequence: TGTGCCAGCAGTGTCCGGGACAGGGGAAATTATGGCTACACCTTC.

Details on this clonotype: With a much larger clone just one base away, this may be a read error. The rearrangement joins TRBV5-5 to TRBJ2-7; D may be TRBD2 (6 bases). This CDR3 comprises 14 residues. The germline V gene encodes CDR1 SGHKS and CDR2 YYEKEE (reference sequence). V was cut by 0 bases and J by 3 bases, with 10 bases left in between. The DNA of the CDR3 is TGTGCCAGCAGCTTGGACGGCGGGGACTACGAGCAGTACTTC. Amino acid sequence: CASSLDGGDYEQYF.

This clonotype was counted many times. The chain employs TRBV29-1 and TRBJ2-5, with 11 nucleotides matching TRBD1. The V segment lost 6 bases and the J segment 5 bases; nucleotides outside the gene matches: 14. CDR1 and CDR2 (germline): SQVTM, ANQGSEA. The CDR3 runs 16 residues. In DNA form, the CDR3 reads TGCAGCGTCCACCTCATTCGGACAGGGGGCAGGGAGACCCAGTACTTC. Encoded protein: CSVHLIRTGGRETQYF.

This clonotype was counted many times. The chain's CDR3 is CASSPLAGPLTDTQYF. Written as DNA, the CDR3 is TGTGCCAGCAGCCCCCTAGCGGGACCTCTCACAGATACGCAGTATTTT. The chain carries TRBV7-9 and TRBJ2-3, with 9 bases lining up with TRBD2. The CDR3 extends over 16 amino acids. CDR1 is SEHNR and CDR2 is FQNEAQ in the germline V gene (reference sequence). Trimming at V came to 5 bases and at J to 2 bases, leaving 8 bases not matched to a gene. The whole variable domain, filled in from reference TRBV7-9 and TRBJ2-3, reads DTGVSQNPRHKITKRGQNVTFRCDPISEHNRLYWYRQTLGQGPEFLTYFQNEAQLEKSRLLSDRFSAERPKGSFSTLEIQRTEQGDSAMYLCASSPLAGPLTDTQYFGPGTRLTVL.

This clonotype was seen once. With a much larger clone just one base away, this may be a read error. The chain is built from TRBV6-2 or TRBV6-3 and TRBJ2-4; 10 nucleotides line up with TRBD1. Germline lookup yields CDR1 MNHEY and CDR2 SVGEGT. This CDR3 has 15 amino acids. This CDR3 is CVSSYARTGGNIQYF. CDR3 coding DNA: TGTGTCAGCAGTTACGCCCGGACAGGGGGAAACATTCAGTACTTC.